The T cell receptor (beta chain) described here comes from a study of T cells in Graves' hyperthyroidism and ophthalmopathy. RNA transcripts were the template for amplifying TCR beta CDR3 regions. Researchers ran a first-round RT-PCR on the TCR CDR3 using the HTBI primer set. In TCRdb, the multiplex PCR reads were re-called with MiXCR into one record per CDR3 protein. The profile shows 600,000 to 700,000 distinct CDR3 sequences, about 15% of them singletons. This clonotype was counted ten times or more. The CDR3 runs to 15 residues. Germline lookup yields CDR1 MNHEY and CDR2 SMNVEV (reference sequence). The ends lost 3 bases at V and 6 bases at J; junction bases unmatched: 9.

The sequenced material came from blood. This TCR derives from a woman in her thirties or forties with Graves' ophthalmopathy. The rearrangement joins TRBV27 to TRBJ2-7; 9 bases map to TRBD1. In DNA, the CDR3 is TGTGCCAGCAGTTTCGGGGGGACAGGGCCGTCCGAGCAGTACTTC. It is translated as CASSFGGTGPSEQYF.